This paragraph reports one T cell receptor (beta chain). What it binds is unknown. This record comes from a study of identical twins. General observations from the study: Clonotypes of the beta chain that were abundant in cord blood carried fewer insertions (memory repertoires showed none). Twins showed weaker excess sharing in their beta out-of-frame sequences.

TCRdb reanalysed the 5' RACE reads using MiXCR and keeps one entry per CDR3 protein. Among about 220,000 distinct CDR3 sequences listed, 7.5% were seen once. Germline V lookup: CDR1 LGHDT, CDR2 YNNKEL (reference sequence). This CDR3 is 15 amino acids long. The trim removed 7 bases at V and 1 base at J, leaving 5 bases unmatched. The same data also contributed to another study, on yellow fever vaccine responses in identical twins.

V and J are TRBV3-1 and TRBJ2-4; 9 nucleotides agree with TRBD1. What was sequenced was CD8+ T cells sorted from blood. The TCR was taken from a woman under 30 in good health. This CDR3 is CASTGTGNAKNIQYF. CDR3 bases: TGTGCCAGCACCGGGACAGGGAATGCCAAAAACATTCAGTACTTC. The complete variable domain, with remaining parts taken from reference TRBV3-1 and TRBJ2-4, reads DTAVSQTPKYLVTQMGNDKSIKCEQNLGHDTMYWYKQDSKKFLKIMFSYNNKELIINETVPNRFSPKSPDKAHLNLHINSLELGDSAVYFCASTGTGNAKNIQYFGAGTRLSVL.